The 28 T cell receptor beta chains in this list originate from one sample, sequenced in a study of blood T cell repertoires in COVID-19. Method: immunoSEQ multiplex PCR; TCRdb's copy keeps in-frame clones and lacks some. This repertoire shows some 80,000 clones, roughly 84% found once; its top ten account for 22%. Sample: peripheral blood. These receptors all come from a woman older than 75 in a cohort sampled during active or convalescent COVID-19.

CDR3 DNA sequence: TGTGCCAGCCGAAAAGGGACAGGGGTAATGTTTCCGTATGGCTACACCTTC. Translating it yields CASRKGTGVMFPYGYTF. The V and J genes are TRBV27 and TRBJ1-2; the match to TRBD1 covers 10 bases. CDR3 size: 17 residues. Germline CDR1 and CDR2: MNHEY and SMNVEV (reference sequence). V lost 8 bases to trimming and J lost 5 bases; unmatched junction nucleotides: 17.

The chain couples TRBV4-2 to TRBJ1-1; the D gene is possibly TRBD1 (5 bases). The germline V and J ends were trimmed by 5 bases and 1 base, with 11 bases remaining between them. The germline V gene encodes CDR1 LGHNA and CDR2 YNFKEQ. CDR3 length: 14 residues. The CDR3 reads CASSYHRSNTEAFF. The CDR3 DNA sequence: TGTGCCAGCAGCTACCACAGGTCGAACACTGAAGCTTTCTTT.

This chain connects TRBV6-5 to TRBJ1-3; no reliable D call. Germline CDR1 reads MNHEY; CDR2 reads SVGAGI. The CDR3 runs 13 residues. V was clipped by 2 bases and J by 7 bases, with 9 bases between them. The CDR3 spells CASSYSAGNTIYF. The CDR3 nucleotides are TGTGCCAGCAGTTACAGCGCCGGGAACACCATATATTTT.

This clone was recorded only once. Here the CDR3 reads CASGYQGNYGYTF. CDR3 DNA sequence: TGTGCTAGTGGTTATCAGGGAAACTATGGCTACACCTTC. The chain is built from TRBV12-5 and TRBJ1-2; D is possibly TRBD1 (5 bases). The germline V gene encodes CDR1 LGHNT and CDR2 FRNRAP. The ends were cut back, 4 bases at V and 2 bases at J, with 8 bases in the middle. CDR3 length equals 13 residues.

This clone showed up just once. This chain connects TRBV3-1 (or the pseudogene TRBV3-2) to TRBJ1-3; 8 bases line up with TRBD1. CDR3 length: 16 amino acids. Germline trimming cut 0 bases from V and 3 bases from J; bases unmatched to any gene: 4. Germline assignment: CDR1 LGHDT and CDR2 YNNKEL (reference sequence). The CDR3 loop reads CASSQDQGAYGNTIYF. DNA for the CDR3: TGTGCCAGCAGCCAAGATCAGGGGGCTTATGGAAACACCATATATTTT.

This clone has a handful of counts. DNA for the CDR3: TGCGCCAGCAGCCTCGGGACAGGGAATCTAAACACTGAAGCTTTCTTT. It codes for CASSLGTGNLNTEAFF. The chain carries TRBV5-1 and TRBJ1-1; 9 positions agree with TRBD1. There are 16 residues in the CDR3. Germline CDR1 is SGHRS and CDR2 is YFSETQ. Losses at the gene ends were 4 bases for V and 2 bases for J; bases not matched to a gene: 9.

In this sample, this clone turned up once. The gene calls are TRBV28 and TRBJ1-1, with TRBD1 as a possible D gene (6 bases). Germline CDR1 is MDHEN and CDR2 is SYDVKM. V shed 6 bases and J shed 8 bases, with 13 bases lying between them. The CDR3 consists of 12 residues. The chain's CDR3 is CASRGQFDEAFF. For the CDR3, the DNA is TGTGCCAGCAGAGGACAGTTCGACGAAGCTTTCTTT.

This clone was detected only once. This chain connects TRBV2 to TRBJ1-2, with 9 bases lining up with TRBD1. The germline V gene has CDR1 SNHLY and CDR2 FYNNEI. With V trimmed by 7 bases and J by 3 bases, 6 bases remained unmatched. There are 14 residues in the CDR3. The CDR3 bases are TGTGCCAGCATGCTCCGGGACAGGGACTATGGCTACACCTTC. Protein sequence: CASMLRDRDYGYTF. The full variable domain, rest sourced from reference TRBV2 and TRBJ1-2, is EPEVTQTPSHQVTQMGQEVILRCVPISNHLYFYWYRQILGQKVEFLVSFYNNEISEKSEIFDDQFSVERPDGSNFTLKIRSTKLEDSAMYFCASMLRDRDYGYTFGSGTRLTVV.

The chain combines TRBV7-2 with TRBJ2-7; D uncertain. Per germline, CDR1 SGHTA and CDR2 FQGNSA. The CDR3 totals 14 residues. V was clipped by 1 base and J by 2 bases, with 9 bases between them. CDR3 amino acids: CASSLGGRTYEQYF. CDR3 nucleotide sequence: TGTGCCAGCAGCTTAGGCGGTCGGACCTACGAGCAGTACTTC.

CDR3 in DNA: TGCGCCAGCAGTGACCGGGATCCGAGACGCTATGGCTACACCTTC. It is translated as CASSDRDPRRYGYTF. The chain combines TRBV10-2 with TRBJ1-2; D gene ambiguous. The CDR3 runs to 15 residues. V was shortened by 3 bases and J by 4 bases, with 15 bases between the two germline ends. Germline-derived CDR1 and CDR2 are WSHSY and SAAADI.

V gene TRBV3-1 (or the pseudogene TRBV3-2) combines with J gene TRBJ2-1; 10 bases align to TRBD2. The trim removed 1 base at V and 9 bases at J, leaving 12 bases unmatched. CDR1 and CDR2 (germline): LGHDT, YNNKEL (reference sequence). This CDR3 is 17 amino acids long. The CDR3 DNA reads TGTGCCAGCAGCCAAGTCCCTAGCGGGAGTCGGGTCGGTGAGCAGTTCTTC. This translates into CASSQVPSGSRVGEQFF.

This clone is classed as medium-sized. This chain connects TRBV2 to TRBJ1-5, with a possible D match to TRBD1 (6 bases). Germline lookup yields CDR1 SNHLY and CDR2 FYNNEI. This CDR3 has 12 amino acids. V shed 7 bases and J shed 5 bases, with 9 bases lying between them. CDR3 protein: CASTPGDQPQHF. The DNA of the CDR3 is TGTGCCAGCACCCCAGGGGATCAGCCCCAGCATTTT.

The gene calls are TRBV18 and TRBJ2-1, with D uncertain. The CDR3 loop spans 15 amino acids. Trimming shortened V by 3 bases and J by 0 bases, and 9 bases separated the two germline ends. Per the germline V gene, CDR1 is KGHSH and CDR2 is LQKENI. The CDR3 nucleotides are TGTGCCAGCTCACCTGGAGTCCCCTCCTACAATGAGCAGTTCTTC. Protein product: CASSPGVPSYNEQFF.

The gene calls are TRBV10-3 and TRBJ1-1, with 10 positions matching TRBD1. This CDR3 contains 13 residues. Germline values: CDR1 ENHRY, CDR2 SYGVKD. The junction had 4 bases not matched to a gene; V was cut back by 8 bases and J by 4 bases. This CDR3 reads CAISWTGGTEAFF. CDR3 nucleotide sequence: TGTGCCATCTCCTGGACAGGGGGCACTGAAGCTTTCTTT.

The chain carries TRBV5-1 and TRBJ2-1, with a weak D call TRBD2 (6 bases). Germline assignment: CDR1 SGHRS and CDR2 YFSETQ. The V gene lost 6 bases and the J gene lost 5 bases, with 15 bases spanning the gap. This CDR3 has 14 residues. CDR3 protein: CASTLPGVDNEQFF. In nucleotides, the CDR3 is TGCGCCAGCACTTTACCGGGAGTAGACAATGAGCAGTTCTTC.

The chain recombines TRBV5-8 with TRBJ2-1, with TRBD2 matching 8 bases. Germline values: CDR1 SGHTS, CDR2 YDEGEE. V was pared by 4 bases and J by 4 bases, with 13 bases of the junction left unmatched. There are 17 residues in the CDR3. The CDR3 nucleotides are TGTGCCAGCAGCCCGACTTTAGCGGGAATGGGGTACAATGAGCAGTTCTTC. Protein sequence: CASSPTLAGMGYNEQFF.

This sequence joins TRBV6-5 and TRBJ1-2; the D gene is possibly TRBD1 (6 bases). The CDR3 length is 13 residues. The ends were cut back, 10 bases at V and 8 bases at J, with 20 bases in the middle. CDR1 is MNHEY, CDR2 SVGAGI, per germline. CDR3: CATYRTGTEGYTF. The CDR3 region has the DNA TGTGCCACCTACCGCACAGGGACCGAGGGCTACACCTTC.

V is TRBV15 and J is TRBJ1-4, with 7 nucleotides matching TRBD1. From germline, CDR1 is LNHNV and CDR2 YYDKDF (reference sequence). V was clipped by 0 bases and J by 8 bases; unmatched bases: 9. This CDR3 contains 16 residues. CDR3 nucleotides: TGTGCCACCAGCAGAGATAGGTACAGGGGTGGAGAAAAACTGTTTTTT. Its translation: CATSRDRYRGGEKLFF.

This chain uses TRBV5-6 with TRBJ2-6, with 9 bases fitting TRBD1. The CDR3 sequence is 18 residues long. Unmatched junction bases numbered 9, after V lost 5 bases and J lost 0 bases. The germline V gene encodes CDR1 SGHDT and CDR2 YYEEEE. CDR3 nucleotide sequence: TGTGCCAGCAGACGGGACAGGGAGCCTTTCTCTGGGGCCAACGTCCTGACTTTC. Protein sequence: CASRRDREPFSGANVLTF.

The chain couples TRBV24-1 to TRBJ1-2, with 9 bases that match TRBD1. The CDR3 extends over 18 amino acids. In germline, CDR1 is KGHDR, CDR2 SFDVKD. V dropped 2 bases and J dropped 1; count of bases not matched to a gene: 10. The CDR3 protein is CATSDSPGQGILNYGYTF. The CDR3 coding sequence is TGTGCCACCAGTGATTCACCGGGACAGGGTATCCTTAACTATGGCTACACCTTC.

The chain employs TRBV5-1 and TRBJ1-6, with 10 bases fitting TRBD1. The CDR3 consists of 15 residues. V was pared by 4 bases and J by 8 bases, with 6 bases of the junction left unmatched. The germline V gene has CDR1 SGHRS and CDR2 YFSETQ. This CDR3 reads CASSLRQGADSPLHF. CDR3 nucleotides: TGCGCCAGCAGCCTACGACAGGGGGCGGATTCACCCCTCCACTTT.

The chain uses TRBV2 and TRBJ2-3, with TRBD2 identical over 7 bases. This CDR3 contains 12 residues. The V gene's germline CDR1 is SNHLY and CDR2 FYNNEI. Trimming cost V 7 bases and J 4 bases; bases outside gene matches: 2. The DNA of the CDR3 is TGTGCCAGCAAACGGGAGGCAGATACGCAGTATTTT. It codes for CASKREADTQYF.

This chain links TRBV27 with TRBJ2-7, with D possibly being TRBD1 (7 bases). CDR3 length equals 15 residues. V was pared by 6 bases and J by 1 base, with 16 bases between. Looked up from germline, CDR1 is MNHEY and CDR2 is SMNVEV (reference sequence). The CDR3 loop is CASRPRGTFSYEQYF. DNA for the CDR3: TGTGCCAGCAGGCCCAGGGGGACTTTTTCCTACGAGCAGTACTTC.

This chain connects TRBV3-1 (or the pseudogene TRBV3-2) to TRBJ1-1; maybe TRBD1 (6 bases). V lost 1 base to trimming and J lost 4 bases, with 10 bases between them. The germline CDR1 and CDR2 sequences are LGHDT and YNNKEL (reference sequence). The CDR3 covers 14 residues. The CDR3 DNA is TGTGCCAGCAGCCAAGGGGGAGGGGGCACTGAAGCTTTCTTT. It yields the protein CASSQGGGGTEAFF.

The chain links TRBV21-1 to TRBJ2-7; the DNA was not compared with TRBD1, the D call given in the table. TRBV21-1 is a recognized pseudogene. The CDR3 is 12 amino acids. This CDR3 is CASSKKDRAPYV. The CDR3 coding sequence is TGTGCCAGCAGCAAAAAGGACAGGGCCCCTTACGTC.

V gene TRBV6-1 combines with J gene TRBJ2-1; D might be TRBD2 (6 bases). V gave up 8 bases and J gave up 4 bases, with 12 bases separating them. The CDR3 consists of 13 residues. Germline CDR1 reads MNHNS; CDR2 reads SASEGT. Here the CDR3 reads CASGGVGYNEQFF. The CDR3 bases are TGTGCCAGCGGAGGGGTGGGTTACAATGAGCAGTTCTTC.

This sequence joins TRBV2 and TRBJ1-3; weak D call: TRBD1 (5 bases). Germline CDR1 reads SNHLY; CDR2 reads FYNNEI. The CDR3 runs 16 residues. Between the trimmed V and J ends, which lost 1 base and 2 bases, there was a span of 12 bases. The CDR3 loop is CASSEGPAGTGNTIYF. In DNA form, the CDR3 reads TGTGCCAGCAGTGAAGGCCCTGCAGGGACTGGAAACACCATATATTTT.

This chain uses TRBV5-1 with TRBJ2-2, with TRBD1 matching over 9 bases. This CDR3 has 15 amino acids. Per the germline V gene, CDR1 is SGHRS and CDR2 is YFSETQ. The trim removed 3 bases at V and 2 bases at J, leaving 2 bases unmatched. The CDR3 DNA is TGCGCCAGCAGCTCAACAGGGGGCAACACCGGGGAGCTGTTTTTT. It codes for CASSSTGGNTGELFF.